This TCR beta chain was captured in a study of early T cells in non-severe SARS-CoV-2 infection. The CDR3 covers 14 residues. V lost 0 bases and J 6 bases, leaving 9 bases between the germline ends. From germline, CDR1 is MNHEY and CDR2 SVGEGT. One entry per CDR3 protein, called by TCRdb with MiXCR from the 5' RACE reads. The sample lists about 30,000 distinct CDR3 sequences; more than 4.5% were seen once. The sequenced sample consisted of whole blood. The rearrangement links TRBV6-2 or TRBV6-3 to TRBJ2-1, with D possibly being TRBD2 (5 bases). The source of this sequence is an adult who was a healthcare worker with PCR-confirmed SARS-CoV-2 infection or an uninfected control (not recorded which). The CDR3 reads CASSYSGIRNEQFF. CDR3 DNA: TGTGCCAGCAGTTACTCCGGGATTCGCAATGAGCAGTTCTTC.